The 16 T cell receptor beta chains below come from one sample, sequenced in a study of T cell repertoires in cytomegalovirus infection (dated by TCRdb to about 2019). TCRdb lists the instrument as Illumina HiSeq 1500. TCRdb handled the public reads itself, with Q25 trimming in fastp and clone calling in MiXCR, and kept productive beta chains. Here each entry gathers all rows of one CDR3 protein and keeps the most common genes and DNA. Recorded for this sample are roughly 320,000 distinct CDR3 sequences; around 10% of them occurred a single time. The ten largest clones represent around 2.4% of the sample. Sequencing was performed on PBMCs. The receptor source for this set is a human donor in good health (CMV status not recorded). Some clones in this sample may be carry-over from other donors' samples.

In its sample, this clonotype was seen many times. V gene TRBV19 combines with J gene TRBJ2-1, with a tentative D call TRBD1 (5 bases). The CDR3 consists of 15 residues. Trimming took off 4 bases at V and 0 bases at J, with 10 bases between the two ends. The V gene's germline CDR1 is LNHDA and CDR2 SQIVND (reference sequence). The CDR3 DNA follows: TGTGCCAGTAGTAAAACAGGTAGCTCCTACAATGAGCAGTTCTTC. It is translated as CASSKTGSSYNEQFF. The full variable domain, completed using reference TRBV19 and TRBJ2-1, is DGGITQSPKYLFRKEGQNVTLSCEQNLNHDAMYWYRQDPGQGLRLIYYSQIVNDFQKGDIAEGYSVSREKKESFPLTVTSAQKNPTAFYLCASSKTGSSYNEQFFGPGTRLTVL.

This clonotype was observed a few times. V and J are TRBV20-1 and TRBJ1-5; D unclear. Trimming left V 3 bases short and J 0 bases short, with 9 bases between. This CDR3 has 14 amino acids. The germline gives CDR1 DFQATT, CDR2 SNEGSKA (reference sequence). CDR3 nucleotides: TGCAGTGCTAGGGGAAGCTATAGCAATCAGCCCCAGCATTTT. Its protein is CSARGSYSNQPQHF.

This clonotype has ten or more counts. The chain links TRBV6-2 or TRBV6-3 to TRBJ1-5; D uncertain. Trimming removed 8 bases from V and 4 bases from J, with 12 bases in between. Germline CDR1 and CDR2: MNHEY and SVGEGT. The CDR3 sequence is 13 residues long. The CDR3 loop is CASGRTLNQPQHF. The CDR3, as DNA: TGTGCCAGCGGCCGAACCTTAAATCAGCCCCAGCATTTT.

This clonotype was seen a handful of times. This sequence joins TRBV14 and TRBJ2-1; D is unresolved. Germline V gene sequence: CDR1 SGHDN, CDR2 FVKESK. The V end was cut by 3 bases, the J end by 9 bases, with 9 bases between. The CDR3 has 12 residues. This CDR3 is CASSQLTTEQFF. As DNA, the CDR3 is TGTGCCAGCAGCCAGTTAACTACTGAGCAGTTCTTC.

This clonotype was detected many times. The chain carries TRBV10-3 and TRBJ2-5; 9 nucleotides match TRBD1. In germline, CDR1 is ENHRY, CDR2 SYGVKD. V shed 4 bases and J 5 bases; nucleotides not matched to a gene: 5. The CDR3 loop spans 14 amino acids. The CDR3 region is CAISGTGGGETQYF. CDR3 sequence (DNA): TGTGCCATCAGTGGAACAGGGGGCGGTGAGACCCAGTACTTC.

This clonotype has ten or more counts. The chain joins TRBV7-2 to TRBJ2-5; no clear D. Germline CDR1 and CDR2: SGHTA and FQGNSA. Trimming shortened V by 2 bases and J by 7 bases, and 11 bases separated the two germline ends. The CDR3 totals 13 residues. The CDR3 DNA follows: TGTGCCAGCAGCTTAAGTGTGGTTGCGACCCAGTACTTC. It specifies CASSLSVVATQYF.

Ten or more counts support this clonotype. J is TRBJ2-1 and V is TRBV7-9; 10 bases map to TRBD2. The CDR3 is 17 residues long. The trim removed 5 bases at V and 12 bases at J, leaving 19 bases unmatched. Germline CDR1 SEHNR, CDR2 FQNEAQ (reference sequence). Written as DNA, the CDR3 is TGTGCCAGCAGCACCCACTCCACTAGCGGGGATCGGTCGATGCAGTTCTTC. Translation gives CASSTHSTSGDRSMQFF. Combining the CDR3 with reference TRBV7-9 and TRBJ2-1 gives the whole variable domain DTGVSQNPRHKITKRGQNVTFRCDPISEHNRLYWYRQTLGQGPEFLTYFQNEAQLEKSRLLSDRFSAERPKGSFSTLEIQRTEQGDSAMYLCASSTHSTSGDRSMQFFGPGTRLTVL.

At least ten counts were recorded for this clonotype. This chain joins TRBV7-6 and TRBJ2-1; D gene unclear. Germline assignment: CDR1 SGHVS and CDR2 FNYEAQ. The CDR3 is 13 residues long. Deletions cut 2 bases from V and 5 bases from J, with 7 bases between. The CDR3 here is CASSLSSNNEQFF. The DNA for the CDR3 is TGTGCCAGCAGCTTAAGCAGCAACAATGAGCAGTTCTTC.

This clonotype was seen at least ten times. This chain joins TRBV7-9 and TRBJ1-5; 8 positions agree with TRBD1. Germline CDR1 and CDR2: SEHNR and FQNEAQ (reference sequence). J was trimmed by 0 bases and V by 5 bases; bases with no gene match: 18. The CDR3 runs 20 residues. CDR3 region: CASSPSPGQGKVDSNQPQHF. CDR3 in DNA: TGTGCCAGCAGCCCCTCCCCCGGACAGGGAAAAGTGGATAGCAATCAGCCCCAGCATTTT.

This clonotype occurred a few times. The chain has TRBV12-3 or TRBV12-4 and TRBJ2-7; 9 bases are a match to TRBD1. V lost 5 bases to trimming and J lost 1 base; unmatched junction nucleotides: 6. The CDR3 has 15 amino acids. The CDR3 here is CASSPRTGESYEQYF. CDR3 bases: TGTGCCAGCAGTCCCCGGACAGGGGAATCCTACGAGCAGTACTTC.

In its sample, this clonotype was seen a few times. CDR3 DNA: TGTGCCAGCAGCCAAGACCATATAGAGGGCTATTCACCCCTCCACTTT. Protein sequence: CASSQDHIEGYSPLHF. The genes are TRBV3-1 and TRBJ1-6; D gene ambiguous. V was clipped by 0 bases and J by 8 bases, with 14 bases between them. The CDR3 is 16 residues long. Germline lookup yields CDR1 LGHDT and CDR2 YNNKEL (reference sequence).

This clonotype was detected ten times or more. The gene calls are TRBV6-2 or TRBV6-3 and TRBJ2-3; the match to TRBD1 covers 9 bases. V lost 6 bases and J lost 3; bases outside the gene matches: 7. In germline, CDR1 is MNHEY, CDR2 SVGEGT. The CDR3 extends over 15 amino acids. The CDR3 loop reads CASRNRDRVTDTQYF. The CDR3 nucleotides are TGTGCCAGCAGGAACCGGGACAGGGTAACAGATACGCAGTATTTT.

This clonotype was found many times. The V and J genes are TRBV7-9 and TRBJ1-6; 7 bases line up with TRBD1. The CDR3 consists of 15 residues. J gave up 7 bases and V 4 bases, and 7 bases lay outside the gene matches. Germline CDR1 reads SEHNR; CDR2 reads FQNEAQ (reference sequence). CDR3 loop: CASSSMDRSNSPLHF. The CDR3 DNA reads TGTGCCAGCAGCTCCATGGACAGGAGCAATTCACCCCTCCACTTT.

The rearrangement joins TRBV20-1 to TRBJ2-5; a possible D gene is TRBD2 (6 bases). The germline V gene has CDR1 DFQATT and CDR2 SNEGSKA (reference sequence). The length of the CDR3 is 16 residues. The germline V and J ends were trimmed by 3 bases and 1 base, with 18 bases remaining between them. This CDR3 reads CSASSRLAEFQETQYF. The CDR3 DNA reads TGCAGTGCTAGCAGTAGGTTAGCGGAGTTCCAAGAGACCCAGTACTTC.

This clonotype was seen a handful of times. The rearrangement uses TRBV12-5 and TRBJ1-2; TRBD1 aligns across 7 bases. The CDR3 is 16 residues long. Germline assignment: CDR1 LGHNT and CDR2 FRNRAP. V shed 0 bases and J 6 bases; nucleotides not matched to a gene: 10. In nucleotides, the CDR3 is TGTGCTAGTGGTTTGGTACCGGGACAGTTCATAGATGGCTACACCTTC. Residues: CASGLVPGQFIDGYTF.

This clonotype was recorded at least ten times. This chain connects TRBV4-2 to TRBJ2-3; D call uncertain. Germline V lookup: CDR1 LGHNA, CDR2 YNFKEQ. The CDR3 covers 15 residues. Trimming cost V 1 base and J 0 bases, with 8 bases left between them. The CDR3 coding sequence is TGTGCCAGCAGCCAAGGAGGCCCGAGCACAGATACGCAGTATTTT. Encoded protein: CASSQGGPSTDTQYF.